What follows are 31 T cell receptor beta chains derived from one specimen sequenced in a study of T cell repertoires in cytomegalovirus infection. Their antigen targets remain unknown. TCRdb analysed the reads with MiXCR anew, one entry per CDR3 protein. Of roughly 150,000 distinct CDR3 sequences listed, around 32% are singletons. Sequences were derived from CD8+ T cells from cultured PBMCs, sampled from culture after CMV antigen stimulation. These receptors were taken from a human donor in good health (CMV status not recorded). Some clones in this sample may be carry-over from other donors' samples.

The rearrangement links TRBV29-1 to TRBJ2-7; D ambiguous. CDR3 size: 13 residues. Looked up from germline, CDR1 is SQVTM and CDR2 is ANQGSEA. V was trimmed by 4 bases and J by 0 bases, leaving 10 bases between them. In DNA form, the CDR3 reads TGCAGCGTTGGGGCAGACAACTCCTACGAGCAGTACTTC. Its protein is CSVGADNSYEQYF.

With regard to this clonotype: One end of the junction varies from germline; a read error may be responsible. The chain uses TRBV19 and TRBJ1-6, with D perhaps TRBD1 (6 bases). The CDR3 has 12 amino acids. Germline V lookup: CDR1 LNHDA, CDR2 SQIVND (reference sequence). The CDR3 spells CVSHTGNSSLHF. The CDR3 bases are TGTGTCAGTCATACAGGGAATTCATCCCTCCACTTT. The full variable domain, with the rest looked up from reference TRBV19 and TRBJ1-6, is DGGITQSPKYLFRKEGQNVTLSCEQNLNHDAMYWYRQDPGQGLRLIYYSQIVNDFQKGDIAEGYSVSREKKESFPLTVTSAQKNPTAFYLCVSHTGNSSLHFGNGTRLTVT.

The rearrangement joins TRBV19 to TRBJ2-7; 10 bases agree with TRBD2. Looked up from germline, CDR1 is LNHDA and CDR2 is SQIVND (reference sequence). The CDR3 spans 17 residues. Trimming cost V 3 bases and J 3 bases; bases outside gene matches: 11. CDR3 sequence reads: CASSIASGGLSDYEQYF. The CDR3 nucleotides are TGTGCCAGTAGTATCGCTAGCGGGGGACTATCGGACTACGAGCAGTACTTC.

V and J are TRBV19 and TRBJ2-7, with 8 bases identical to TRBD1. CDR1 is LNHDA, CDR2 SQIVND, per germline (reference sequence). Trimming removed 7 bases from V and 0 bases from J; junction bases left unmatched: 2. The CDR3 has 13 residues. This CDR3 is CASKDRVSYEQYF. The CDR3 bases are TGTGCCAGTAAGGACAGGGTCTCCTACGAGCAGTACTTC. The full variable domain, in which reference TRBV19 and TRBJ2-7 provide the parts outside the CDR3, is DGGITQSPKYLFRKEGQNVTLSCEQNLNHDAMYWYRQDPGQGLRLIYYSQIVNDFQKGDIAEGYSVSREKKESFPLTVTSAQKNPTAFYLCASKDRVSYEQYFGPGTRLTVT.

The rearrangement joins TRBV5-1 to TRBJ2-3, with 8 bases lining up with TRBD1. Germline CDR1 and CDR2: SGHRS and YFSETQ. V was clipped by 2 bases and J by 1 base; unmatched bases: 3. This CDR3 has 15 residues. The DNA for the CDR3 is TGCGCCAGCAGCTTTCAGGGGGCAGGCACAGATACGCAGTATTTT. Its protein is CASSFQGAGTDTQYF.

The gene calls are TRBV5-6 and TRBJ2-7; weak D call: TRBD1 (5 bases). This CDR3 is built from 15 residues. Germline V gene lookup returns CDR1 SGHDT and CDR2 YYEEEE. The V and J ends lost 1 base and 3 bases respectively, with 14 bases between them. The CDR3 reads CASSLNQGTIYEQYF. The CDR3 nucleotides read TGTGCCAGCAGCTTGAACCAGGGAACGATCTACGAGCAGTACTTC.

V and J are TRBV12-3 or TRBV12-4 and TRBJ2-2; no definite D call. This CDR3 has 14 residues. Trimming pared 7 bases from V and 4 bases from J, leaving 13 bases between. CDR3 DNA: TGTGCCAGCAAATATGCAGCTTCCACCGGGGAGCTGTTTTTT. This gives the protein CASKYAASTGELFF.

CDR3 nucleotide sequence: TGCAGTGCTAGCGATCAGGGAGGACGCACTGAAGCTTTCTTT. This sequence encodes CSASDQGGRTEAFF. V gene TRBV20-1 combines with J gene TRBJ1-1; a weak D match, TRBD1 (5 bases). The V end lost 3 bases, the J end lost 4 bases, and 15 bases lay between the germline ends. CDR3 length: 14 residues. Germline V gives CDR1 DFQATT, CDR2 SNEGSKA (reference sequence).

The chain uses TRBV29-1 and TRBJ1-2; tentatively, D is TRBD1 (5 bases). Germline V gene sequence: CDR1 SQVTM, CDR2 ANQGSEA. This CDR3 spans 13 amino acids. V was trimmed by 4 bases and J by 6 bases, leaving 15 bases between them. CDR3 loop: CSVGLQGTDGYTF. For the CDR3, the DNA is TGCAGCGTTGGGCTCCAGGGAACGGATGGCTACACCTTC.

Written as DNA, the CDR3 is TGTGCCAGCAGCCGCTACGGCGCCCTTAATGAAAAACTGTTTTTT. As protein: CASSRYGALNEKLFF. The chain joins TRBV14 to TRBJ1-4; the D is unclear. V was shortened by 4 bases and J by 4 bases, with 13 bases between the two germline ends. The CDR3 extends over 15 amino acids. Germline V gene lookup returns CDR1 SGHDN and CDR2 FVKESK.

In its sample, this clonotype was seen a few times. The CDR3 region has the DNA TGTGCCATCAGTGACCCACGGACGGGATACACTGAAGCTTTCTTT. Residues: CAISDPRTGYTEAFF. V gene TRBV10-3 combines with J gene TRBJ1-1; D call uncertain. Germline assignment: CDR1 ENHRY and CDR2 SYGVKD. Trimming removed 3 bases at V and 3 bases at J, with 14 bases between. The CDR3 runs to 15 residues.

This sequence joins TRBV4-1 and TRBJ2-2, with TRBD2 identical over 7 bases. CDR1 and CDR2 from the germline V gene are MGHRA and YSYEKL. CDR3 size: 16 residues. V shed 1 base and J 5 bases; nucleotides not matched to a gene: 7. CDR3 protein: CASSQALAARTGELFF. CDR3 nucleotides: TGCGCCAGCAGCCAAGCCCTAGCGGCCCGGACCGGGGAGCTGTTTTTT.

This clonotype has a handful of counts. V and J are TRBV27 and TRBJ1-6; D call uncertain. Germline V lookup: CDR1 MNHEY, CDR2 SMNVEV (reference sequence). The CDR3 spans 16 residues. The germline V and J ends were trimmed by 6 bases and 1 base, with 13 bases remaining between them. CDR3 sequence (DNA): TGTGCCAGCAGACCGACTAGGGATTCCTATAATTCACCCCTCCACTTT. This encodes CASRPTRDSYNSPLHF.

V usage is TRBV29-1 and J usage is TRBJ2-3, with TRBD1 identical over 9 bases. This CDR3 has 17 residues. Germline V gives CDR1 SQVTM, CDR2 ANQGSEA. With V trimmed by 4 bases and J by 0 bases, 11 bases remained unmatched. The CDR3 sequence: CSVALLRTGVSTDTQYF. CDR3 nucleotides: TGCAGCGTTGCCCTACTTCGGACAGGGGTTAGCACAGATACGCAGTATTTT.

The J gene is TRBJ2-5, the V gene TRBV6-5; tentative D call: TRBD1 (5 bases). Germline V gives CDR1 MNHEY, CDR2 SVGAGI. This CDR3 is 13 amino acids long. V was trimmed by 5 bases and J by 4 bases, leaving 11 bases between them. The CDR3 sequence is CASSDGALETQYF. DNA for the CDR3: TGTGCCAGCAGTGATGGGGCCCTAGAGACCCAGTACTTC.

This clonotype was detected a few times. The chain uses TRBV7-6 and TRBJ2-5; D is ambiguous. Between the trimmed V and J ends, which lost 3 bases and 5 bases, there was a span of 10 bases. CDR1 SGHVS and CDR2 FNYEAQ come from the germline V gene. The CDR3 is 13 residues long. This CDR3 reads CASSFRQWETQYF. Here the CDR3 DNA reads TGTGCCAGCAGCTTCAGGCAGTGGGAGACCCAGTACTTC.

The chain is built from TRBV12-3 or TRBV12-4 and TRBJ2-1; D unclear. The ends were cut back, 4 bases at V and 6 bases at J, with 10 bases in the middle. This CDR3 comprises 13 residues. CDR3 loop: CASSSMLSNEQFF. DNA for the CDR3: TGTGCCAGCAGTTCCATGTTGAGCAATGAGCAGTTCTTC.

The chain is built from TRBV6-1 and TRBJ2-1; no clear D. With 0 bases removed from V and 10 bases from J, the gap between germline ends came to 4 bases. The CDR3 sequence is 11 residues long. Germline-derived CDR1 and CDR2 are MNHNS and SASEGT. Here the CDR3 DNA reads TGTGCCAGCAGTGAAGCGACCGAGCAGTTCTTC. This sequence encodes CASSEATEQFF.

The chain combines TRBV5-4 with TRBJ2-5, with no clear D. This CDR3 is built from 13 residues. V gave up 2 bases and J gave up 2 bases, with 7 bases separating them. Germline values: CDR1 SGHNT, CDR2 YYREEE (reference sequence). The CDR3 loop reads CASSFQGQETQYF. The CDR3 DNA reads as TGTGCCAGCAGCTTCCAAGGGCAAGAGACCCAGTACTTC.

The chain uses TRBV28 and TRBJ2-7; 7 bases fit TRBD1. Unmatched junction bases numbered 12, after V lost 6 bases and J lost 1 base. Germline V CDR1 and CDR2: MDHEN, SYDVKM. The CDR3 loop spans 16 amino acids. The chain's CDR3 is CASRPGQGVASYEQYF. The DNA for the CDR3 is TGTGCCAGCAGACCCGGGCAGGGGGTTGCATCCTACGAGCAGTACTTC.

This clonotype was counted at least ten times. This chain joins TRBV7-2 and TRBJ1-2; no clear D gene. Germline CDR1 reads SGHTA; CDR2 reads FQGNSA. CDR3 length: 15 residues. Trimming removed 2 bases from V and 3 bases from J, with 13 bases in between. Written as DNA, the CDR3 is TGTGCCAGCAGCTTAATTATCGGATTAGACTATGGCTACACCTTC. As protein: CASSLIIGLDYGYTF.

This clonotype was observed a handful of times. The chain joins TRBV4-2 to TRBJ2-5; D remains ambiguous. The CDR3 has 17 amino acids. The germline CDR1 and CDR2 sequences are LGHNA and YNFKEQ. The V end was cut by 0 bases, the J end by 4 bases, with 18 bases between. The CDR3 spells CASSQDVRPTSGETQYF. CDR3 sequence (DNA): TGTGCCAGCAGCCAAGATGTGCGACCAACGTCGGGAGAGACCCAGTACTTC.

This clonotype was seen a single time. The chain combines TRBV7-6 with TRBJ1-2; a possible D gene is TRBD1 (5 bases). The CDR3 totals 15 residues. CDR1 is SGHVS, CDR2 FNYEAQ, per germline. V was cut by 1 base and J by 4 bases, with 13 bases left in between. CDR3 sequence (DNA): TGTGCCAGCAGCTTAGTCGGGGCTTATTTCTATGGCTACACCTTC. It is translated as CASSLVGAYFYGYTF.

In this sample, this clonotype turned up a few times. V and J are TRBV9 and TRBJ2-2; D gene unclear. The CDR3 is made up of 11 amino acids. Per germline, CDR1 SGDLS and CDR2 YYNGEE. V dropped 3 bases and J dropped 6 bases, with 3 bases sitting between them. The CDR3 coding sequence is TGTGCCAGCAGCGGCTCCGGGGAGCTGTTTTTT. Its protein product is CASSGSGELFF.

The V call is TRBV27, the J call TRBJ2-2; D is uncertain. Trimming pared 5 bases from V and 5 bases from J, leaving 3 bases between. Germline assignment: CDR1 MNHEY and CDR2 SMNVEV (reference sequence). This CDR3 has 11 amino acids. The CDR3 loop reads CASSQTGELFF. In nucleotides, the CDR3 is TGTGCCAGCAGTCAGACCGGGGAGCTGTTTTTT.

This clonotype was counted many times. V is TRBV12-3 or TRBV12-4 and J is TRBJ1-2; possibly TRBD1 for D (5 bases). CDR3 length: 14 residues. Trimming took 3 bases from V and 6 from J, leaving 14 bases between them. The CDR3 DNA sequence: TGTGCCAGCAGTTTTTATGGGACCGAAGATGGCTACACCTTC. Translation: CASSFYGTEDGYTF.

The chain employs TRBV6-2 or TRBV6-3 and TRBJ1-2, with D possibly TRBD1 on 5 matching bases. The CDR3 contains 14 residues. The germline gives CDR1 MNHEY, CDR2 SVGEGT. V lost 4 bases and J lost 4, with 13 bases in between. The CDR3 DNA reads TGTGCCAGCAGTTCGGGGACCGCCTTCTATGGCTACACCTTC. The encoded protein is CASSSGTAFYGYTF.

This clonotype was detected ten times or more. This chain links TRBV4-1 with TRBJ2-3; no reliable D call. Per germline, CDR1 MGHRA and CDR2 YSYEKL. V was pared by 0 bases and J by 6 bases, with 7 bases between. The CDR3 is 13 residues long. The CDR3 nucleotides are TGCGCCAGCAGCCAAGATCCTGGGGATACGCAGTATTTT. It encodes CASSQDPGDTQYF.

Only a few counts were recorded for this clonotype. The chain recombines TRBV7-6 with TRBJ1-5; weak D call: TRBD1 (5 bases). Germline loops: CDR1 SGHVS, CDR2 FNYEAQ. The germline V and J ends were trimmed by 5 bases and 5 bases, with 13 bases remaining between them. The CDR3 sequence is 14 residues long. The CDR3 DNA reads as TGTGCCAGCAGCCCGGGACGGGACTATCAGCCCCAGCATTTT. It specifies CASSPGRDYQPQHF.

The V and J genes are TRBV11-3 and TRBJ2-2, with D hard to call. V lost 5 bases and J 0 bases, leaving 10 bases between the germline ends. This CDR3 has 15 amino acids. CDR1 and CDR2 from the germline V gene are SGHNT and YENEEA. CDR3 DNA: TGTGCCAGCAGCATCGGATTCCCGAACACCGGGGAGCTGTTTTTT. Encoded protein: CASSIGFPNTGELFF.

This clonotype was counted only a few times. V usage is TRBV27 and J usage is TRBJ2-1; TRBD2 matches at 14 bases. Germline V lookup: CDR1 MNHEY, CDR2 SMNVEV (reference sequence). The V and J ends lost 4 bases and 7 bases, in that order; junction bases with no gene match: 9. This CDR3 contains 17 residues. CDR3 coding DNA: TGTGCCAGCAGTTATCCGCCCGGACTAGCGGGGGGTAATGAGCAGTTCTTC. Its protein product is CASSYPPGLAGGNEQFF.